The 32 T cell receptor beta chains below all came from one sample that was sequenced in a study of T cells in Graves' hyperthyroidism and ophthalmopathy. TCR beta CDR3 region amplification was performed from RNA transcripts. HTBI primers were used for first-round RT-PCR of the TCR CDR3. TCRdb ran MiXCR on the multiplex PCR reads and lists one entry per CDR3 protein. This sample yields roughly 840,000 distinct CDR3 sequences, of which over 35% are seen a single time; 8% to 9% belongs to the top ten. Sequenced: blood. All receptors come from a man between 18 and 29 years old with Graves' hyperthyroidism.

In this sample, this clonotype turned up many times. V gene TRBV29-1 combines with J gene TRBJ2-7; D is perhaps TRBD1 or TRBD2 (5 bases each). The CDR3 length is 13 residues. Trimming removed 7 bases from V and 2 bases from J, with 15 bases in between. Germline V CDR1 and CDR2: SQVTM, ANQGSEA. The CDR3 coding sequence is TGCAGCGCCACCGGGACGGTGACCTACGAGCAGTACTTC. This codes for CSATGTVTYEQYF.

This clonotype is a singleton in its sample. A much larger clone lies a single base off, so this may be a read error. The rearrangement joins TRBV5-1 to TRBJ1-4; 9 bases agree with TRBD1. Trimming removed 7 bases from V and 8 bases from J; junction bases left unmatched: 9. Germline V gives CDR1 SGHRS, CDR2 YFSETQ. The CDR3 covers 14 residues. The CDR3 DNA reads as TGCGCCAGCGGCCTCGGACAGGGGCTCGAAAAACTGTTTTTT. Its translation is CASGLGQGLEKLFF.

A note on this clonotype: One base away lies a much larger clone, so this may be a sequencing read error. As DNA, the CDR3 is TGCAGTGCTGGCCCCCCAACGAGTTCTGGCTACACCTTC. This encodes CSAGPPTSSGYTF. V and J are TRBV20-1 and TRBJ1-2; D not certain. This CDR3 contains 13 residues. Trimming cost V 5 bases and J 7 bases, with 17 bases left between them. CDR1 is DFQATT and CDR2 is SNEGSKA in the germline V gene (reference sequence).

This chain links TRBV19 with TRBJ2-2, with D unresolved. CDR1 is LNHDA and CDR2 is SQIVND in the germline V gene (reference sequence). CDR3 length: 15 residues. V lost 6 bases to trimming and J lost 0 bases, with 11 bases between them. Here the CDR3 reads CASSRVPANTGELFF. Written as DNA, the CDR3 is TGTGCCAGTAGCCGCGTGCCCGCGAACACCGGGGAGCTGTTTTTT.

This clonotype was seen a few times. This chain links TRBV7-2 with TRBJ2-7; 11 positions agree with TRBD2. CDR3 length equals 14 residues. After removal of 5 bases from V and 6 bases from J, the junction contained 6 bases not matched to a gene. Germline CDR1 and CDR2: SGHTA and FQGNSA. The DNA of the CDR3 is TGTGCCAGCAGCCTACTAGCGGGAGTTGGCGAGCAGTACTTC. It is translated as CASSLLAGVGEQYF.

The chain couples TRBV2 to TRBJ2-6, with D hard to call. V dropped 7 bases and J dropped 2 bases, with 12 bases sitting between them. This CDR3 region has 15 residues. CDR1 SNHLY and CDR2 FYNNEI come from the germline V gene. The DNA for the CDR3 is TGTGCCAGCACCCTAGGCGCGGCTGGGGCCAACGTCCTGACTTTC. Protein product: CASTLGAAGANVLTF.

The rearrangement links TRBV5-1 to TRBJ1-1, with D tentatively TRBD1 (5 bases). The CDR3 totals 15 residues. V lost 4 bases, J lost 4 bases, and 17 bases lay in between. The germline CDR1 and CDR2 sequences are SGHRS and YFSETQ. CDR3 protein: CASSPDSFEGTEAFF. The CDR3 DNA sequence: TGCGCCAGCAGCCCCGACAGCTTTGAGGGCACTGAAGCTTTCTTT.

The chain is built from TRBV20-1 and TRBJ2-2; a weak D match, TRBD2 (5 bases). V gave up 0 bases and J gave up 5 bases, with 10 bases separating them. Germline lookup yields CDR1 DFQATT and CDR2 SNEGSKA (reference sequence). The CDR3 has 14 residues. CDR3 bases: TGCAGTGCTAGAGATAGGGAGTGGACCGGGGAGCTGTTTTTT. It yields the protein CSARDREWTGELFF.

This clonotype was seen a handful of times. The CDR3 spells CATGTGVDSPLHF. The CDR3, as DNA: TGTGCCACCGGGACAGGGGTTGATTCACCCCTCCACTTT. The chain has TRBV10-3 and TRBJ1-6; 10 bases line up with TRBD1. Trimming cost V 10 bases and J 8 bases; bases outside gene matches: 5. CDR1 is ENHRY and CDR2 is SYGVKD in the germline V gene. CDR3 size: 13 residues.

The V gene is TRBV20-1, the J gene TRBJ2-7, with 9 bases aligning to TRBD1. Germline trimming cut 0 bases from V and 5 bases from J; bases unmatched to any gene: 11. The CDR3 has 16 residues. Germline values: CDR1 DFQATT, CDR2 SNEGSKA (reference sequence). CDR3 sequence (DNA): TGCAGTGCTAGAGATTTTAGCCGGGACAGGGCGGACGAGCAGTACTTC. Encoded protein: CSARDFSRDRADEQYF.

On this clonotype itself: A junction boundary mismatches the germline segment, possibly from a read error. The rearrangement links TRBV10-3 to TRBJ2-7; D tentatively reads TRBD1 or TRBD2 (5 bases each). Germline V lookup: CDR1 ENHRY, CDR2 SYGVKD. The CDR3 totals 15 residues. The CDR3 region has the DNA TGTGCCAGCAGTGAACTCCGGGGACCTACGAACGAGCAGTACTTC. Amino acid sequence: CASSELRGPTNEQYF.

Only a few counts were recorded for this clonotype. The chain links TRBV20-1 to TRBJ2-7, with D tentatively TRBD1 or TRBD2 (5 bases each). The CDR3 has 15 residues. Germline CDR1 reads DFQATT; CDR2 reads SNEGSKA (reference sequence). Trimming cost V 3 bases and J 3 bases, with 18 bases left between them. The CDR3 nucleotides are TGCAGTGCTAGCCGCAGACTGGACACTAGCTACGAGCAGTACTTC. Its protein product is CSASRRLDTSYEQYF.

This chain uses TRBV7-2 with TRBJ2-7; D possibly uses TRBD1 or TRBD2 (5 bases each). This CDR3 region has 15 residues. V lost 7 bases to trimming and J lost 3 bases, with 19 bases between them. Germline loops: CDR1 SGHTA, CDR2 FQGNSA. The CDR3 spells CASKNGAANLYEQYF. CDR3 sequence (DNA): TGTGCCAGCAAGAACGGGGCAGCGAACCTCTACGAGCAGTACTTC.

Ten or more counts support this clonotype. CDR3 region: CASSLRAGGNTEAFF. In nucleotides, the CDR3 is TGTGCCAGCAGCTTACGGGCGGGGGGGAACACTGAAGCTTTCTTT. This sequence joins TRBV7-3 and TRBJ1-1; tentatively, D is TRBD1 (5 bases). The CDR3 has 15 residues. V dropped 2 bases and J dropped 1 base, with 11 bases sitting between them. CDR1 and CDR2 from the germline V gene are SGHTA and FQGTGA. The full variable domain, completed using reference TRBV7-3 and TRBJ1-1, is GAGVSQTPSNKVTEKGKYVELRCDPISGHTALYWYRQSLGQGPEFLIYFQGTGAADDSGLPNDRFFAVRPEGSVSTLKIQRTERGDSAVYLCASSLRAGGNTEAFFGQGTRLTVV.

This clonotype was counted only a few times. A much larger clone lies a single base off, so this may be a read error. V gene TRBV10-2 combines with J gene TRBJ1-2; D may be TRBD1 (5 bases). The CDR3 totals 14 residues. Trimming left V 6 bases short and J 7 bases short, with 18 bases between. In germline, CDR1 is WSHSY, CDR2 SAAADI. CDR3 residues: CASSDWTRGCGYTF. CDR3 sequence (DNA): TGCGCCAGCAGCGATTGGACAAGAGGCTGTGGCTACACCTTC.

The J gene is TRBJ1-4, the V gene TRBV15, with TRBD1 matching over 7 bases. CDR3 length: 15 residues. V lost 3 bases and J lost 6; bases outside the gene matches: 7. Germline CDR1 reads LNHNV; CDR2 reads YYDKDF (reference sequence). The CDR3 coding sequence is TGTGCCACCAGCAGGCCCGGACAGGTGGATGAAAAACTGTTTTTT. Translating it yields CATSRPGQVDEKLFF.

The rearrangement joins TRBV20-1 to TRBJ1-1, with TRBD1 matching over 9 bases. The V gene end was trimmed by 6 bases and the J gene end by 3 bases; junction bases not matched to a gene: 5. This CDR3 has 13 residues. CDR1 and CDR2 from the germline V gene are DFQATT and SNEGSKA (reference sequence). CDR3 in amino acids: CSATGTGHTEAFF. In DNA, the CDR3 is TGCAGTGCCACCGGGACAGGGCACACTGAAGCTTTCTTT.

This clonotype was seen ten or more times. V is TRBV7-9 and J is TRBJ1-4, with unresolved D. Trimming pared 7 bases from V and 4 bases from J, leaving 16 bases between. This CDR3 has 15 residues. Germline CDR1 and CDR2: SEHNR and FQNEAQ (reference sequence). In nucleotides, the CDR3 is TGTGCCAGCAACAGCTTGAGGGCCAGTAATGAAAAACTGTTTTTT. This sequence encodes CASNSLRASNEKLFF.

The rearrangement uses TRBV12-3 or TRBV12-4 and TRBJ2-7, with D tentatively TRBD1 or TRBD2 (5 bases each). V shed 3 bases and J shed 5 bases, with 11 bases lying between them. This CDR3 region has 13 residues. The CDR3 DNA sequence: TGTGCCAGCAGTTTTATGGGGGACCACGAGCAGTACTTC. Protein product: CASSFMGDHEQYF.

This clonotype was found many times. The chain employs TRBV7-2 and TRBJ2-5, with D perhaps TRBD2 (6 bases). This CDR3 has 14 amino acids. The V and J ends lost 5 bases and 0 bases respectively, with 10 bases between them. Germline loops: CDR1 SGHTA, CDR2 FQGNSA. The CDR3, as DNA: TGTGCCAGCAGCCCGGGGGTTAACCAAGAGACCCAGTACTTC. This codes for CASSPGVNQETQYF.

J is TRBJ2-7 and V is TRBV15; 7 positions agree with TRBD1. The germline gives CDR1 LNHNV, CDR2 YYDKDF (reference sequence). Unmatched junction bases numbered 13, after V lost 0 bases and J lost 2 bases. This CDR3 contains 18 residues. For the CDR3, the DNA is TGTGCCACCAGCAGAGATCTCCCAAGACAGGGTGTTACCTACGAGCAGTACTTC. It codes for CATSRDLPRQGVTYEQYF.

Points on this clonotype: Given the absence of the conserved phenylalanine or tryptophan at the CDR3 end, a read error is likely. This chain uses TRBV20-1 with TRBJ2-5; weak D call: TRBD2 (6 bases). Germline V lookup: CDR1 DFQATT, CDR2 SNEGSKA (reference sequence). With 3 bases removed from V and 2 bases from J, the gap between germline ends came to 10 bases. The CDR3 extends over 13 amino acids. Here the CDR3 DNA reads TGCAGTGCTAGGACTAGGTGGCAAGAGACCCAGTACCTC. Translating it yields CSARTRWQETQYL.

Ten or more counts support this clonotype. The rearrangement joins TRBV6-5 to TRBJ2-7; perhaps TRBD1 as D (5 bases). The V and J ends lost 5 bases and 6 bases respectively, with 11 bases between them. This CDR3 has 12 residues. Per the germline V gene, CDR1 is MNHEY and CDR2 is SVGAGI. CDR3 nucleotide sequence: TGTGCCAGCAGTCACGAAAGGGGCGAGCAGTACTTC. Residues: CASSHERGEQYF.

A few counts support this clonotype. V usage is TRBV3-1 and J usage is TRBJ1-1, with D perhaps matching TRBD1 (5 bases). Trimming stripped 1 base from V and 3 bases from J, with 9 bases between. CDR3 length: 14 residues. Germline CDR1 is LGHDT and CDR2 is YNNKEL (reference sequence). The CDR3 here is CASSQGGGYTEAFF. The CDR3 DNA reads TGTGCCAGCAGCCAAGGCGGGGGTTACACTGAAGCTTTCTTT.

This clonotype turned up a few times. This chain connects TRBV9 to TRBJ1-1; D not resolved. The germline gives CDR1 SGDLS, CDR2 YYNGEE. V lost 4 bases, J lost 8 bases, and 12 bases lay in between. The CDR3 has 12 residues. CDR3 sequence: CASSQGNSEAFF. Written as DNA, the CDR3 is TGTGCCAGCAGCCAAGGCAACTCCGAAGCTTTCTTT.

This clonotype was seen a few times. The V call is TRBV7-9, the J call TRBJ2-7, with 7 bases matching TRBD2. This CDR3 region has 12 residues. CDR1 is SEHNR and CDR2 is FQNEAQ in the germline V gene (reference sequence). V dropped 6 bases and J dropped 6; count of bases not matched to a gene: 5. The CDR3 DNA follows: TGTGCCAGCAGGTCGGCGGGAGTCGAGCAGTACTTC. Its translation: CASRSAGVEQYF. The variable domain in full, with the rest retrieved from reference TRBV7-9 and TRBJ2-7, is DTGVSQNPRHKITKRGQNVTFRCDPISEHNRLYWYRQTLGQGPEFLTYFQNEAQLEKSRLLSDRFSAERPKGSFSTLEIQRTEQGDSAMYLCASRSAGVEQYFGPGTRLTVT.

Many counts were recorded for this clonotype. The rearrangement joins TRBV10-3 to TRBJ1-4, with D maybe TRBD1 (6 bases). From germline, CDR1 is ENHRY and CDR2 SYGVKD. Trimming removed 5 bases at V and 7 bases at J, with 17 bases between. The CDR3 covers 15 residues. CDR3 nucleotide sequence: TGTGCCATCAGTTCGCCGGGACAAGAAGGTGAAAAACTGTTTTTT. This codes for CAISSPGQEGEKLFF.

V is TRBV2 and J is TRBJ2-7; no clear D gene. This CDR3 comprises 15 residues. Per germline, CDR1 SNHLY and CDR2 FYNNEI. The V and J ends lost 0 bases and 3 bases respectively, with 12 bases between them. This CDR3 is CASSEASGPNYEQYF. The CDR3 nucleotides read TGTGCCAGCAGTGAAGCGAGTGGGCCGAACTACGAGCAGTACTTC.

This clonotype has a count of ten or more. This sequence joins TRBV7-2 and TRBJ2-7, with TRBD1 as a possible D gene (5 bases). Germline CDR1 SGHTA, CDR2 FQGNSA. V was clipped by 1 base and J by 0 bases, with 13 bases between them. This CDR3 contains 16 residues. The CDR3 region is CASSLVSGQGSYEQYF. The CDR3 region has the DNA TGTGCCAGCAGCTTAGTTTCTGGGCAGGGCTCCTACGAGCAGTACTTC.

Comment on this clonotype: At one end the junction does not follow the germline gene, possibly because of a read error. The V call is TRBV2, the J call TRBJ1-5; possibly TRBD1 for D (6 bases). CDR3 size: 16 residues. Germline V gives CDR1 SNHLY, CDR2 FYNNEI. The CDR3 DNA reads TGTGCCAGCAGTGCAAGGACAGTAAGGGGCAATCAGCCCAAGCATTTT. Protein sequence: CASSARTVRGNQPKHF.

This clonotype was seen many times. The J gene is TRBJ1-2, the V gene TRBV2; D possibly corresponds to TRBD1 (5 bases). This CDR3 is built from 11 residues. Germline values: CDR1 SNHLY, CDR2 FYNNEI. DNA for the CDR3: TGTGCGGGTGGGGAGGGGTATGGCTACACCTTC. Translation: CAGGEGYGYTF.

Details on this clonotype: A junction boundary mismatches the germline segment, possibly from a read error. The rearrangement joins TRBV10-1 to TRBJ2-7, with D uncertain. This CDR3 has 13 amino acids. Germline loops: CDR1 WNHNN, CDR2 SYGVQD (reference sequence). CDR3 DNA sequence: TGTGCCAGCAGTTACGGCGGCGCTAGCGAGCAGTACTTC. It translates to CASSYGGASEQYF.